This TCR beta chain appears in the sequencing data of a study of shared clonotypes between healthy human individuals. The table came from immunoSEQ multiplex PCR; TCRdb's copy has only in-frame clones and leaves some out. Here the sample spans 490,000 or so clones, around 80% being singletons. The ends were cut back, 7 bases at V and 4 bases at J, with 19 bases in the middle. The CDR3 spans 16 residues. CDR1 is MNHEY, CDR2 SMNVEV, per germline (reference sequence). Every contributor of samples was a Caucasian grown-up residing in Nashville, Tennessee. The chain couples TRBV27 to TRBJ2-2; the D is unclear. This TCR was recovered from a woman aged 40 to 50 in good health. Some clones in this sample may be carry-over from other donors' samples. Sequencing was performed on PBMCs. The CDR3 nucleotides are TGTGCCAGCACCAATCTCCTAATGTCGAGCACCGGGGAGCTGTTTTTT. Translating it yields CASTNLLMSSTGELFF.